This entry describes one T cell receptor beta chain. The antigen is unknown. These data come from a study of vaccination and CD4 T cells after COVID-19. Study in general: Overlapping peptides covering the spike proteins of SARS-CoV-2, HCoV-NL63, HCoV-OC43 and HCoV-229E were added to stimulate cells. Control cultures, each given a CEFX pool, an HIV-1 Nef pool, or no peptide, were included.

Stated treatment: approximately 9-day PBMC culture with coronavirus spike peptide pools or control peptides (ViraFEST assay). The germline V gene encodes CDR1 SGHRS and CDR2 YFSETQ. With 5 bases removed from V and 5 bases from J, the gap between germline ends came to 19 bases. This CDR3 contains 15 residues. Sequence data for DNA of cultured CD4+ T cells were generated by the Oncomine TCR Beta short-read assay. TCRdb itself ran the PCR reads through MiXCR, one entry per CDR3 protein. The sample has around 20,000 distinct CDR3 sequences; roughly two fifths are singletons. The sample was CD4+ T cells from blood, cultured in vitro, taken before SARS-CoV-2 vaccination. The receptor was derived from a human donor who had recovered from COVID-19. J is TRBJ2-5 and V is TRBV5-1; tentatively, D is TRBD2 (6 bases). CDR3 nucleotide sequence: TGCGCCAGCAGTAGCTTGCATCTAGGAGGGGAGACCCAGTACTTC. Amino acid sequence: CASSSLHLGGETQYF. Combining the CDR3 with reference TRBV5-1 and TRBJ2-5 gives the whole variable domain KAGVTQTPRYLIKTRGQQVTLSCSPISGHRSVSWYQQTPGQGLQFLFEYFSETQRNKGNFPGRFSGRQFSNSRSEMNVSTLELGDSALYLCASSSLHLGGETQYFGPGTRLLVL.